The T cell receptor (beta chain) described here comes from a study of T cell changes during pregnancy in multiple sclerosis. The data were produced by immunoSEQ multiplex PCR, yet TCRdb's version contains in-frame clones alone and is incomplete. The table records approximately 100,000 clones, 90% to 95% of them present only once. Germline V CDR1 and CDR2: LNHDA, SQIVND (reference sequence). The CDR3 has 15 amino acids. V lost 5 bases, J lost 6 bases, and 9 bases stayed unmatched. J is TRBJ1-5 and V is TRBV19; 8 bases are a match to TRBD1. Sequencing was performed on peripheral blood, taken before pregnancy. This sequence originates from a female donor with multiple sclerosis, enrolled in a pregnancy study. CDR3 bases: TGTGCCAGTAGTTTCCGACAGGGGCCTGGTCAGCCCCAGCATTTT. Translated, it gives CASSFRQGPGQPQHF.